This T cell receptor beta chain was sequenced during a study of blood T cell repertoires in COVID-19 (dated by TCRdb to 2018 to 2021). About the study as a whole: Samples from collaborators originated in the United States, Italy and Spain and spanned both the acute and convalescent phases of COVID-19. The material from the prospective study consisted of cDNA or gDNA derived from T cells, B-cell-depleted T cells, or PBMCs. The dataset comprised deeply sampled blood TCRbeta repertoires from subjects exposed to, actively infected with, or recovered from COVID-19. The repertoires were made available in a free public database intended to serve as a resource for research on the immune response to SARS-CoV-2. The samples were drawn from the first 160 participants of the ongoing ImmuneRACE study and from over a thousand subjects provided by 6 global collaborators. Nearly every sample came with metadata listing a de-identified subject ID, COVID-19 status, age in years and sex. HLA class I and class II types, where available, came from metadata supplied by the sample provider rather than from assay-based typing.

TCRbeta CDR3 regions were amplified from genomic DNA by means of the immunoSEQ Assay, a bias-controlled multiplex PCR. As for how the authors treated the data: Nucleated cell counts per sample were estimated from amplification of reference gene primers within the assay. Sequence reads were collapsed and filtered to measure the absolute abundance of every unique TCRbeta CDR3 rearrangement. For each sample, productive Simpson clonality was calculated as the square root of Simpson's diversity index across productive rearrangements. The immuneACCESS repertoire file appears here via TCRdb, limited to in-frame rearrangements. These files lack a portion of the clones; in checked studies, under half of the deficit traces to unresolved V genes, and the cause of the others is not known. V and J calls plus clone size are reproduced from that table; the DNA served to infer D and trimming. This sample lists around 140,000 clones; 84% were detected once. The biggest ten clones account for 7% to 9.5% of the sample.

One collaborating source in Seattle enrolled patients during active infection and followed them longitudinally through the course of disease. Each collaborating institution followed its own protocols to collect whole blood in K2EDTA tubes. For TCRbeta analysis, collaborator samples were shipped as frozen whole blood, as isolated PBMCs, or as DNA extracted from either sample type. The research as a whole found: The quantity of clinical and demographic metadata differed by source and by participant and was supplied without curation.

Comment on this clone: Its target antigen remains unknown. No per-base quality is available; no much larger clone lies one base away.

The CDR3 has 14 amino acids, counting the end cysteine and phenylalanine. CDR3 DNA is the only sequence kept; it has 42 bases, read in frame from the first base. The V end gives up 6 bases and the J end 1 base, leaving 2 bases in the junction not matched to a gene. CDR1 and CDR2 were assigned from the germline V gene as ENHRY and SYGVKD. The rearranged chain carries TRBV10-3 and TRBJ1-5, and TRBD1 matches 8 of the central bases. The TCR comes from a man under 40 with COVID-19, enrolled during active disease. The sequenced sample consisted of peripheral blood. The CDR3 here reads CAISAGGSNQPQHF. DNA sequence: TGTGCCATCAGCGCAGGGGGCAGCAATCAGCCCCAGCATTTT.